This entry is about one TCR beta chain. Antigen specificity is unknown. TCRdb itself ran the 5' RACE reads through MiXCR, one entry per CDR3 protein. The repertoire holds about 120,000 distinct CDR3 sequences, with over 8% as singletons. This specimen comes from a study of T cells after yellow fever vaccination. Study conclusions and caveats: Weaker in magnitude, the secondary response showed a faster peak on day 5 versus 15.

Trimming at V came to 1 base and at J to 2 bases, leaving 4 bases not matched to a gene. Germline V gene data show CDR1 as SGDLS and CDR2 as YYNGEE. This CDR3 has 16 amino acids. The starting material was CD8+ T cells sorted from PBMCs, obtained on the day of the yellow fever booster vaccination. J is TRBJ1-2 and V is TRBV9, with 11 positions matching TRBD1. This sequence originates from a man aged 18 to 29 who received the YFV17D yellow fever vaccine. CDR3 DNA: TGTGCCAGCAGCGTATTAGGGACAGGGGGAAACTATGGCTACACCTTC. Amino acids: CASSVLGTGGNYGYTF. The entire variable domain, with the rest obtained from reference TRBV9 and TRBJ1-2, is as follows: DSGVTQTPKHLITATGQRVTLRCSPRSGDLSVYWYQQSLDQGLQFLIQYYNGEERAKGNILERFSAQQFPDLHSELNLSSLELGDSALYFCASSVLGTGGNYGYTFGSGTRLTVV.